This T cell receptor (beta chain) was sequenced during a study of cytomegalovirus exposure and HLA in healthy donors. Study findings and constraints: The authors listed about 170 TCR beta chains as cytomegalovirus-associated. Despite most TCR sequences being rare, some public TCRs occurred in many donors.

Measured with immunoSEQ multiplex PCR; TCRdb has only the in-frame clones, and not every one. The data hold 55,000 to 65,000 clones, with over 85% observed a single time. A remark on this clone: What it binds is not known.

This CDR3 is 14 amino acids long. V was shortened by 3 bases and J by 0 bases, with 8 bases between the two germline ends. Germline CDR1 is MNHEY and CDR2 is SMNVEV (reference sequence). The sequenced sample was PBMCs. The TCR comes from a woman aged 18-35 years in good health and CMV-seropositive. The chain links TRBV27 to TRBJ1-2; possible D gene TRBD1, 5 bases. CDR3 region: CASSLIGANYGYTF. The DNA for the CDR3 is TGTGCCAGCAGTTTGATAGGGGCTAACTATGGCTACACCTTC.